This entry lists 4 T cell receptor beta chains sequenced from one sample in a study of identical twins. A single record per CDR3 protein comes from TCRdb applying MiXCR to the 5' RACE reads. The table lists some 1,600,000 distinct CDR3 sequences, roughly a third of them singletons. Sequenced input: cord blood. Receptors originate from a newborn girl in good health.

CDR3 nucleotides: TGTGCCAGCAGGAGGGACACCAACTATGGCTACACCTTC. Protein sequence: CASRRDTNYGYTF. The gene calls are TRBV6-1 and TRBJ1-2, with D possibly being TRBD1 (6 bases). Trimming stripped 6 bases from V and 2 bases from J, with 10 bases between. Germline-derived CDR1 and CDR2 are MNHNS and SASEGT. The CDR3 extends over 13 amino acids.

The J gene is TRBJ2-4, the V gene TRBV7-9; D is possibly TRBD1 (5 bases). Germline V gene sequence: CDR1 SEHNR, CDR2 FQNEAQ (reference sequence). Deletions cut 5 bases from V and 11 bases from J, with 10 bases between. The CDR3 sequence is 11 residues long. CDR3 sequence: CASSGQAFQYF. The DNA for the CDR3 is TGTGCCAGCAGCGGACAAGCATTTCAGTACTTC.

The J gene is TRBJ2-2, the V gene TRBV6-5; 8 bases map to TRBD1. Germline CDR1 and CDR2: MNHEY and SVGAGI. The CDR3 is 15 amino acids. With 2 bases clipped from V and 5 bases from J, the junction kept 4 bases outside the gene matches. CDR3 bases: TGTGCCAGCAGTTACCCCCGGACAGGGACCGGGGAGCTGTTTTTT. Translated: CASSYPRTGTGELFF.

This chain links TRBV20-1 with TRBJ1-6; no clear D. The CDR3 has 15 residues. Trimming shortened V by 7 bases and J by 4 bases, and 17 bases separated the two germline ends. CDR1 DFQATT and CDR2 SNEGSKA come from the germline V gene (reference sequence). For the CDR3, the DNA is TGCAGTGGTGTCGAAACCGCCGTTTATAATTCACCCCTCCACTTT. It translates to CSGVETAVYNSPLHF.